These T cell receptor beta chains were read from a single sample in a study of STAT5B mutations in CD4+ large granular lymphocyte leukemia. Repertoires were generated with immunoSEQ multiplex PCR, while TCRdb's copy carries only in-frame clones and drops some. The sample has just under 35,000 clones; around 63% are singletons. Input material: CD4+ T cells from blood buffy coats. The receptors were gathered from a human donor in good health. Each CDR3 is given with its conserved first and last residue. The D gene is left open where the match is weak. A row's size may be missing; if present it is once, few, many or a size class.

>few|.|TRBJ2-1|TRBV9
CASSLSGSSYNEQFF
TGTGCCAGCAGCCTTAGCGGCTCCTCCTACAATGAGCAGTTCTTC
>.|.|TRBJ1-2|TRBV27
CASSRAGEGYTF
TGTGCCAGCAGTAGGGCAGGGGAGGGCTACACCTTC
>.|.|TRBJ1-1|TRBV27
CASSRINPQGNTEAFF
TGTGCCAGCAGCCGAATCAATCCGCAGGGGAACACTGAAGCTTTCTTT
>.|TRBD1|TRBJ2-5|TRBV5-1
CASSPGQGETQYF
TGCGCCAGCAGCCCGGGACAGGGGGAGACCCAGTACTTC
>.|.|TRBJ2-2|TRBV5-4
CASTLGANTGELFF
TGTGCCAGCACGCTGGGGGCGAACACCGGGGAGCTGTTTTTT
>few|TRBD1|TRBJ1-5|TRBV7-9
CASSPGGQPQHF
TGTGCCAGCAGTCCAGGGGGTCAGCCCCAGCATTTT
>.|.|TRBJ2-5|TRBV9
CASSARSGQETQYF
TGTGCCAGCAGCGCCCGTAGCGGACAAGAGACCCAGTACTTC
>.|.|TRBJ1-5|TRBV15
CATSWGQGVYQPQHF
TGTGCCACCAGCTGGGGGCAAGGAGTCTATCAGCCCCAGCATTTT
>.|TRBD1|TRBJ1-1|TRBV5-5
CASSLGQGVTEAFF
TGTGCCAGCAGCTTGGGACAGGGGGTCACTGAAGCTTTCTTT
>.|.|TRBJ2-1|TRBV12-5
CASGPGARPYNEQFF
TGTGCTAGTGGTCCCGGAGCGAGACCCTACAATGAGCAGTTCTTC
>.|.|TRBJ2-3|TRBV5-1
CASSFHPGTDTQYF
TGCGCCAGCAGCTTCCATCCAGGCACAGATACGCAGTATTTT
>.|.|TRBJ2-7|TRBV4-1
CASTPTSHPSYEQYF
TGCGCCAGCACCCCCACGTCCCACCCTTCTTACGAGCAGTACTTC
>once|TRBD2|TRBJ2-5|TRBV7-2
CASSSGGLAGTTQYF
TGTGCCAGCAGCTCGGGGGGACTAGCGGGTACTACCCAGTACTTC
>few|.|TRBJ1-6|TRBV5-4
CASSLAVGNSPLHF
TGTGCCAGCAGCTTGGCCGTGGGTAATTCACCCCTCCACTTT
>few|.|TRBJ1-3|TRBV20-1
CSAKAGNTIYF
TGCAGTGCTAAGGCTGGAAACACCATATATTTT
>.|TRBD2|TRBJ2-2|TRBV5-8
CASSLETSHTGELFF
TGTGCCAGCAGCTTGGAGACTAGCCACACCGGGGAGCTGTTTTTT
>once|.|TRBJ2-3|TRBV7-2
CASSFGVSTDTQYF
TGTGCCAGCAGCTTTGGGGTTAGCACAGATACGCAGTATTTT
>few|TRBD2|TRBJ2-5|TRBV19
CASSTPLAGVEGTQYF
TGTGCCAGTAGTACCCCACTAGCGGGGGTAGAGGGGACCCAGTACTTC
>.|TRBD2|TRBJ2-3|TRBV19
CASSIWLAGGTDTQYF
TGTGCCAGTAGTATTTGGCTAGCGGGGGGCACAGATACGCAGTATTTT
>.|.|TRBJ2-7|TRBV18
CASSPSQASSYEQYF
TGTGCCAGCTCACCATCCCAGGCGAGCTCCTACGAGCAGTACTTC
>once|TRBD1|TRBJ1-1|TRBV6-1
CASSGRQGWITEAFF
TGCGCCAGCAGTGGCCGACAGGGATGGATCACTGAAGCTTTCTTT
>.|TRBD1|TRBJ2-2|TRBV5-6
CASIRRGTGDIGELFF
TGTGCCAGCATTCGTCGTGGGACAGGGGATATCGGGGAGCTGTTTTTT
>.|.|TRBJ2-5|TRBV19
CASSPITNLRETQYF
TGTGCCAGTAGTCCAATCACTAACCTTCGGGAGACCCAGTACTTC